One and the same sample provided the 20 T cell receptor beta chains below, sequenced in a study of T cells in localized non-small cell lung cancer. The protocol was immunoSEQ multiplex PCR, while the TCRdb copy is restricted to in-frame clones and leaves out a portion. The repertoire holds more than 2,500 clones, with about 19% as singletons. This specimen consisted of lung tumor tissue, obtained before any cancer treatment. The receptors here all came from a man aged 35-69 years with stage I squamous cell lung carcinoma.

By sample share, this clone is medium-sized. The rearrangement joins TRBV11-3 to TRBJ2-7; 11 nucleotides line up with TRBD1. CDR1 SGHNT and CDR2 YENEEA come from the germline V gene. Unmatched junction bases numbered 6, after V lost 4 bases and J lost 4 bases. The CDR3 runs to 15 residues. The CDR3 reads CASSYTGTGGYEQYF. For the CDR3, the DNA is TGTGCCAGCAGCTACACCGGGACAGGGGGTTACGAGCAGTACTTC.

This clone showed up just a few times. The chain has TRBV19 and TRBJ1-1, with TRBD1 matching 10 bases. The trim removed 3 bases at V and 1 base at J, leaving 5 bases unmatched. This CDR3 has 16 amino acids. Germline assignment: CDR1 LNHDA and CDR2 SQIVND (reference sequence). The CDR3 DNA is TGTGCCAGTAGTATGAGGACAGGGGGTTGGAACACTGAAGCTTTCTTT. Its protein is CASSMRTGGWNTEAFF.

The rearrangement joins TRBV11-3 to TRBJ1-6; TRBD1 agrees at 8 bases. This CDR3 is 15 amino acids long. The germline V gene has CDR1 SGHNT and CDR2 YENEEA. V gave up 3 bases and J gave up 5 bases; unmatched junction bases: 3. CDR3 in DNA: TGTGCCAGCAGCTTTGAGACAGGGGATAATTCACCCCTCCACTTT. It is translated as CASSFETGDNSPLHF. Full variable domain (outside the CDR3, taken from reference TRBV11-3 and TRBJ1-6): EAGVVQSPRYKIIEKKQPVAFWCNPISGHNTLYWYLQNLGQGPELLIRYENEEAVDDSQLPKDRFSAERLKGVDSTLKIQPAELGDSAVYLCASSFETGDNSPLHFGNGTRLTVT.

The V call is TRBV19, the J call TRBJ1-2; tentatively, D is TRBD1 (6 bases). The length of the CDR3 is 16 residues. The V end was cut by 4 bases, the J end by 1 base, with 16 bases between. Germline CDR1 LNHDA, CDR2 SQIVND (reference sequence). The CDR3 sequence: CASSTIQGSFNYGYTF. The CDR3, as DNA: TGTGCCAGTAGTACGATACAGGGTTCATTTAACTATGGCTACACCTTC.

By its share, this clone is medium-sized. As DNA, the CDR3 is TGTGCCAGCAGTTACGACACCCCTAGGGCCCAGCATTTT. It specifies CASSYDTPRAQHF. This chain links TRBV28 with TRBJ1-5; D uncertain. CDR3 length: 13 amino acids. V gave up 4 bases and J gave up 11 bases, with 15 bases separating them. Germline assignment: CDR1 MDHEN and CDR2 SYDVKM.

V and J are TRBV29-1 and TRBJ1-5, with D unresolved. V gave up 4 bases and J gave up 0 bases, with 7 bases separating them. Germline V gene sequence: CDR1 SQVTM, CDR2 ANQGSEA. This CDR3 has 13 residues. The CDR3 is CSVGSTSNQPQHF. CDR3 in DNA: TGCAGCGTTGGGTCCACTAGCAATCAGCCCCAGCATTTT.

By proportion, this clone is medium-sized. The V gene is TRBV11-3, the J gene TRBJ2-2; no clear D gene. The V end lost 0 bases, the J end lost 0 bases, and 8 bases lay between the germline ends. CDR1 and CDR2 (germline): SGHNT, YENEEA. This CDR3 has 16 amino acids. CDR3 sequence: CASSLDRRANTGELFF. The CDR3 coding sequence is TGTGCCAGCAGCTTAGACAGGCGCGCGAACACCGGGGAGCTGTTTTTT.

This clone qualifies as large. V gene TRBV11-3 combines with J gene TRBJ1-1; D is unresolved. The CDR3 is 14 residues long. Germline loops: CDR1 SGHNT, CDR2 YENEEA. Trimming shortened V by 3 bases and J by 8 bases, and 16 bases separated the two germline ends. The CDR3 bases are TGTGCCAGCAGCTTCGACGTTCGAGCTTCGGAAGCTTTCTTT. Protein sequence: CASSFDVRASEAFF.

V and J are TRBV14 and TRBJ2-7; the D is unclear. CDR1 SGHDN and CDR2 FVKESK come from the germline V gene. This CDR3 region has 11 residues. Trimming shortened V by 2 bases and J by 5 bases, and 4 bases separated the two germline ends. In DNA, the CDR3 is TGTGCCAGCAGCCAAAGAGACGAGCAGTACTTC. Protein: CASSQRDEQYF.

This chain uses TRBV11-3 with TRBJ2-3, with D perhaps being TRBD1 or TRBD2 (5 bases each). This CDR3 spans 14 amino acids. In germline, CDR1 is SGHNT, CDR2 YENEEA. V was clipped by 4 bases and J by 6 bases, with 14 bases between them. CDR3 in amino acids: CASSSDPEGDTQYF. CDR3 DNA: TGTGCCAGCAGCTCAGATCCCGAGGGGGATACGCAGTATTTT.

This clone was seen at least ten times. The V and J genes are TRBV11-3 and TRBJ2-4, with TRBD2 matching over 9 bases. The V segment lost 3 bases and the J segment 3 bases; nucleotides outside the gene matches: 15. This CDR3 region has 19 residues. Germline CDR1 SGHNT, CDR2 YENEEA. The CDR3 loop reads CASSFPSGGSRPNKNIQYF. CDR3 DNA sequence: TGTGCCAGCAGCTTTCCGAGCGGGGGGTCTCGACCCAACAAAAACATTCAGTACTTC. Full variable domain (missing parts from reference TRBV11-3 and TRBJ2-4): EAGVVQSPRYKIIEKKQPVAFWCNPISGHNTLYWYLQNLGQGPELLIRYENEEAVDDSQLPKDRFSAERLKGVDSTLKIQPAELGDSAVYLCASSFPSGGSRPNKNIQYFGAGTRLSVL.

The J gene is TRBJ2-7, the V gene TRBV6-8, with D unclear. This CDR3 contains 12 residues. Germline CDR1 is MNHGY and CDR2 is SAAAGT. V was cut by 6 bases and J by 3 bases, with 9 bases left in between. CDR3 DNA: TGTGCCAGCAGCCACGGGCGCTACGAGCAGTACTTC. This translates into CASSHGRYEQYF.

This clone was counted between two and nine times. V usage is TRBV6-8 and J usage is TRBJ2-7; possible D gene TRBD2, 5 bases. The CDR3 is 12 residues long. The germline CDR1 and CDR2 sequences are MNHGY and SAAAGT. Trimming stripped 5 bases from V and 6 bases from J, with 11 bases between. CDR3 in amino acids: CASSRGWGEQYF. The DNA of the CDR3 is TGTGCCAGCAGTCGGGGTTGGGGCGAGCAGTACTTC.

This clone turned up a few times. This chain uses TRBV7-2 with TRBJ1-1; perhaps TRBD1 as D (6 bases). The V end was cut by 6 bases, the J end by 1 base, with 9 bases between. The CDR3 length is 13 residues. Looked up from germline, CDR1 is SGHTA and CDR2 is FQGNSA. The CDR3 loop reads CASRLDRNTEAFF. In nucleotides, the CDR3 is TGTGCCAGCAGACTGGACAGGAACACTGAAGCTTTCTTT.

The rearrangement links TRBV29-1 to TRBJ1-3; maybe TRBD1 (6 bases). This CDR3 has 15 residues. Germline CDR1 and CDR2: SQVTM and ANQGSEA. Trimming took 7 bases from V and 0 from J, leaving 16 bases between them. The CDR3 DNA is TGCAGCGCACCAAACAGGGAGTTCTCTGGAAACACCATATATTTT. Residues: CSAPNREFSGNTIYF.

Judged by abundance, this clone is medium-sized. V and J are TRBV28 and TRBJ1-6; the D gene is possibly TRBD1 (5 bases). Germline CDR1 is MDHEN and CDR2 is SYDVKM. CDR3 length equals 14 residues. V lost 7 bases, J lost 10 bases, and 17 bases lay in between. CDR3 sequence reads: CASNRTIARSPLHF. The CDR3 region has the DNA TGTGCCAGCAACAGGACCATCGCTAGGTCACCCCTCCACTTT.

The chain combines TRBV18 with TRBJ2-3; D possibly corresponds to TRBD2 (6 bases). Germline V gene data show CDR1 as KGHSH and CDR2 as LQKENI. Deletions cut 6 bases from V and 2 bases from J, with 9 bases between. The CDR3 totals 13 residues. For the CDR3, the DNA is TGTGCCAGCTCTTCTAGCGCCACAGATACGCAGTATTTT. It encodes CASSSSATDTQYF.

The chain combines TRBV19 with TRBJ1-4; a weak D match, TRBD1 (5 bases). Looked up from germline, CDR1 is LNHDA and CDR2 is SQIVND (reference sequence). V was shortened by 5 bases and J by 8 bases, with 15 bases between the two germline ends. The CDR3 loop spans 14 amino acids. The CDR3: CASSPPGTKEKLFF. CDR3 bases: TGTGCCAGTAGTCCACCCGGGACGAAGGAAAAACTGTTTTTT.

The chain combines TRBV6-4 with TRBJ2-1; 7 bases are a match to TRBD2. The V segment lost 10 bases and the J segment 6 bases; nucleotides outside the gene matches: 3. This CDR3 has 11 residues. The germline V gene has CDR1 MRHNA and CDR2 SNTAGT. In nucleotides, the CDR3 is TGTGCCATCGGACTAGTCAATGAGCAGTTCTTC. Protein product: CAIGLVNEQFF.

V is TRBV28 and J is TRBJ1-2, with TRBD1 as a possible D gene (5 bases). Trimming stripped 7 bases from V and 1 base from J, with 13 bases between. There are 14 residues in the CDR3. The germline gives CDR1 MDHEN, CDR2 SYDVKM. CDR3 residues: CASTLSQDNYGYTF. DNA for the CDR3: TGTGCCAGCACCCTGTCACAGGATAACTATGGCTACACCTTC.